This T cell receptor beta chain was retrieved from a study of Graves' ophthalmopathy and Graves' hyperthyroidism. Amplification targeted the TCR beta CDR3 regions, with RNA transcripts as the source material. Second-round multiplex PCR followed a first-round RT-PCR using HTBI primers. TCRdb redid the calling of the multiplex PCR reads with MiXCR, one entry per CDR3 protein. The table lists about 640,000 distinct CDR3 sequences, approximately 39% of them singletons. The CDR3 length is 14 residues. The V end was cut by 5 bases, the J end by 5 bases, with 15 bases between. Germline assignment: CDR1 SGHAT and CDR2 FQNNGV. This clonotype was recorded at least ten times.

The V call is TRBV11-2, the J call TRBJ1-2; D perhaps matches TRBD1 (5 bases). Sequencing was carried out using peripheral blood. The sequence came from an adult man with Graves' ophthalmopathy. The CDR3 protein is CASSLPGRRYGYTF. CDR3 bases: TGTGCCAGCAGCCTCCCAGGGCGGCGGTATGGCTACACCTTC.